The source of this TCR beta chain is a study of CD8 T cells in Susac syndrome. When the RNA was reverse transcribed, random hexamers were used with an input of about 0.5 to 1 ug. Amplification of TCR beta CDR3 across 54 Vbeta and 13 Jbeta was performed with immunoSEQ multiplex PCR. TCRdb itself ran the immunoSEQ multiplex PCR reads through MiXCR, one entry per CDR3 protein. The profile shows about 100,000 distinct CDR3 sequences, about 95% of them singletons. The length of the CDR3 is 13 residues. CDR1 SGHDN and CDR2 FVKESK come from the germline V gene. With 1 base removed from V and 6 bases from J, the gap between germline ends came to 10 bases.

This TCR came from a human donor with Susac syndrome. Specimen: CD8+ T cells from PBMCs. J is TRBJ2-7 and V is TRBV14; D remains ambiguous. The CDR3 DNA is TGTGCCAGCAGCCAAGGGCGTTTTTCCGAGCAGTACTTC. It codes for CASSQGRFSEQYF.